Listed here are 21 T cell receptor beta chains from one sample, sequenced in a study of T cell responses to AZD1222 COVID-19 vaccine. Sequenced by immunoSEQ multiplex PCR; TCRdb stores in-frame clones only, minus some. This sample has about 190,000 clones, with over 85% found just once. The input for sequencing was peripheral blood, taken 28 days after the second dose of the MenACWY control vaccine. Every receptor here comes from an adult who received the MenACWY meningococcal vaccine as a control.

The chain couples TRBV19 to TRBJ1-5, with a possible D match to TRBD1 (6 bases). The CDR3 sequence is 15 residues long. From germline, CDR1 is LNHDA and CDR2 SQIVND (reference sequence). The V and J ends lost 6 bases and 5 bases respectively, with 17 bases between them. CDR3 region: CASRVRGAKDQPQHF. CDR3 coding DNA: TGTGCCAGTAGGGTCCGGGGGGCCAAAGATCAGCCCCAGCATTTT.

The CDR3 bases are TGTGCCAGCAGTTTGCCCGGGACAGGCTATAATTCACCCCTCCACTTT. This codes for CASSLPGTGYNSPLHF. V usage is TRBV6-5 and J usage is TRBJ1-6, with TRBD1 identical over 8 bases. V lost 4 bases to trimming and J lost 3 bases; unmatched junction nucleotides: 5. The germline gives CDR1 MNHEY, CDR2 SVGAGI. The CDR3 length is 16 residues.

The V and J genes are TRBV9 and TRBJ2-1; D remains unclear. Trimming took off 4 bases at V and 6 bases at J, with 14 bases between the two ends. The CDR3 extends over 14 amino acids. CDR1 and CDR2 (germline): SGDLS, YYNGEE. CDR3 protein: CASSPIIPANEQFF. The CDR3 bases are TGTGCCAGCAGCCCTATTATTCCCGCCAATGAGCAGTTCTTC.

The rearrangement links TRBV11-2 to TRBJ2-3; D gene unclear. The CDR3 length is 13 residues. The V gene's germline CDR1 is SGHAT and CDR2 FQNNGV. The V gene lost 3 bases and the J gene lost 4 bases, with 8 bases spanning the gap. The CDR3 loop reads CASSFNPPDTQYF. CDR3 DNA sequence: TGTGCCAGCAGCTTTAATCCCCCAGATACGCAGTATTTT.

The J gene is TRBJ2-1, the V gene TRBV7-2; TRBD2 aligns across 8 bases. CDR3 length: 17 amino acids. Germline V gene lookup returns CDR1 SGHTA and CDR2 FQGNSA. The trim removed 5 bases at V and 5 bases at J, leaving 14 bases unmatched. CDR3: CASSLPLGSGSDNEQFF. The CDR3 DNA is TGTGCCAGCAGCCTCCCCCTGGGGAGCGGGAGCGACAATGAGCAGTTCTTC.

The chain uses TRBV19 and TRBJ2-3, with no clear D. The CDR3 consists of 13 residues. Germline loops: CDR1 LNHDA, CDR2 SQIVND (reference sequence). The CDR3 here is CSVQKEGTDTQYF. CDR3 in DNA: TGTTCTGTACAAAAGGAAGGCACAGATACGCAGTATTTT.

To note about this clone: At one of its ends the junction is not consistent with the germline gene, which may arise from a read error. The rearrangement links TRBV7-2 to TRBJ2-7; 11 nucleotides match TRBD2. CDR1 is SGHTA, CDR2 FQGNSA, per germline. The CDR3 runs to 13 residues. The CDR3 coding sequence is TGTGCCAGCAGCCCGGCAGCTACTAGCGGGGGTAACTTC. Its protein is CASSPAATSGGNF. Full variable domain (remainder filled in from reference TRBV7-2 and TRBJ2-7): GAGVSQSPSNKVTEKGKDVELRCDPISGHTALYWYRQSLGQGLEFLIYFQGNSAPDKSGLPSDRFSAERTGGSVSTLTIQRTQQEDSAVYLCASSPAATSGGNFGPGTRLTVT.

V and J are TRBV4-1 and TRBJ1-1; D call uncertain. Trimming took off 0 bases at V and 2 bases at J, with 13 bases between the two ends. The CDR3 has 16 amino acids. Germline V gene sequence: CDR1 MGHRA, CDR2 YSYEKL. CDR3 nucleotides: TGCGCCAGCAGCCAAGACATGTGGGGAACTAACACTGAAGCTTTCTTT. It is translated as CASSQDMWGTNTEAFF.

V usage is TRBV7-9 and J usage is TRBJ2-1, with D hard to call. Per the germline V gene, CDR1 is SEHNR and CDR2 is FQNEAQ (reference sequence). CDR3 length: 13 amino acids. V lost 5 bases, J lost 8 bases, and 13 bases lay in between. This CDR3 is CASSHPPPDEQFF. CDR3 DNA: TGTGCCAGCAGCCACCCCCCGCCCGATGAGCAGTTCTTC. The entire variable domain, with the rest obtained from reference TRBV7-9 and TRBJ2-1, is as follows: DTGVSQNPRHKITKRGQNVTFRCDPISEHNRLYWYRQTLGQGPEFLTYFQNEAQLEKSRLLSDRFSAERPKGSFSTLEIQRTEQGDSAMYLCASSHPPPDEQFFGPGTRLTVL.

The DNA of the CDR3 is TGTGCCAGCAGCTTAGCCCAGGGGAACACTGAAGCTTTCTTT. Translated: CASSLAQGNTEAFF. The V and J genes are TRBV7-2 and TRBJ1-1; a weak D match, TRBD1 (5 bases). Between the trimmed V and J ends, which lost 0 bases and 1 base, there was a span of 6 bases. The germline CDR1 and CDR2 sequences are SGHTA and FQGNSA. CDR3 size: 14 residues.

The DNA of the CDR3 is TGTGCCAGCAGTTACCCCCCTGGGGGCAGGGGAGATGGCTACACCTTC. Amino acids: CASSYPPGGRGDGYTF. The chain carries TRBV6-5 and TRBJ1-2; possible D gene TRBD1, 6 bases. The V gene lost 2 bases and the J gene lost 6 bases, with 19 bases spanning the gap. The CDR3 sequence is 16 residues long. Germline CDR1 MNHEY, CDR2 SVGAGI.

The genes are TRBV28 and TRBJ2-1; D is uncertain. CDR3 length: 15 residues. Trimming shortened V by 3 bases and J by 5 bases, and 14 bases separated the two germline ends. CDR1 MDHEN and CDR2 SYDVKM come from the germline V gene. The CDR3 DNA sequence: TGTGCCAGCAGTTTTGGAAGGGATGCAAACAATGAGCAGTTCTTC. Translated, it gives CASSFGRDANNEQFF.

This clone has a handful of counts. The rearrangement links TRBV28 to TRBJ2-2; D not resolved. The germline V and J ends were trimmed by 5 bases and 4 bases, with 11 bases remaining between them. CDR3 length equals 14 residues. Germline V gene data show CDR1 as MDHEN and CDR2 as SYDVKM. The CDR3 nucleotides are TGTGCCAGCAGTACTTACTGGGGCACCGGGGAGCTGTTTTTT. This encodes CASSTYWGTGELFF. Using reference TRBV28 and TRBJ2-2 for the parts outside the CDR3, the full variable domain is DVKVTQSSRYLVKRTGEKVFLECVQDMDHENMFWYRQDPGLGLRLIYFSYDVKMKEKGDIPEGYSVSREKKERFSLILESASTNQTSMYLCASSTYWGTGELFFGEGSRLTVL.

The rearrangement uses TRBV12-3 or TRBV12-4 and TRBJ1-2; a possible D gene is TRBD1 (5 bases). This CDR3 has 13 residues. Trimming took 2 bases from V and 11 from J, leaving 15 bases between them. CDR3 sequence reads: CASSLRLPKGYTF. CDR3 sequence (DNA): TGTGCCAGCAGTTTACGACTCCCCAAGGGGTACACCTTC.

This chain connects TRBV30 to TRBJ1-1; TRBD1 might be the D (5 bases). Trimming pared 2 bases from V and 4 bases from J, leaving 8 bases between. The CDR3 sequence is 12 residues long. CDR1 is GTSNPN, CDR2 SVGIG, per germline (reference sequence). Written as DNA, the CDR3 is TGTGCCTGGAGTCCAGGGCCCACTGAAGCTTTCTTT. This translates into CAWSPGPTEAFF.

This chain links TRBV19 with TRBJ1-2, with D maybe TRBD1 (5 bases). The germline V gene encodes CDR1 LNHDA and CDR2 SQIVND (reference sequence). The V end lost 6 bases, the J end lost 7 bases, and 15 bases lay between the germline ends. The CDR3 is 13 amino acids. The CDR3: CASRSGTDAGYTF. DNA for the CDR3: TGTGCCAGTAGGTCCGGGACGGACGCTGGCTACACCTTC.

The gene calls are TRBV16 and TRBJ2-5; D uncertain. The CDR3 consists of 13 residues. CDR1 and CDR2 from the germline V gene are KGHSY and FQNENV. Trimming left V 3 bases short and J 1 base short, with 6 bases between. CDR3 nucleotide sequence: TGTGCCAGCAGCCAGATAATCCAAGAGACCCAGTACTTC. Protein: CASSQIIQETQYF. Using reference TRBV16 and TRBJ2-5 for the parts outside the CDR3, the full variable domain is GEEVAQTPKHLVRGEGQKAKLYCAPIKGHSYVFWYQQVLKNEFKFLISFQNENVFDETGMPKERFSAKCLPNSPCSLEIQATKLEDSAVYFCASSQIIQETQYFGPGTRLLVL.

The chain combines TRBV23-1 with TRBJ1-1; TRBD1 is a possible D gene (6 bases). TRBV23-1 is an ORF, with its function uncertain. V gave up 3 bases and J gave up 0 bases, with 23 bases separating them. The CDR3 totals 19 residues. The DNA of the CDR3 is TGCGCCAGCAGTCACCCCGCAGGGGTGGAGACGGCTTTGAACACTGAAGCTTTCTTT. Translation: CASSHPAGVETALNTEAFF.

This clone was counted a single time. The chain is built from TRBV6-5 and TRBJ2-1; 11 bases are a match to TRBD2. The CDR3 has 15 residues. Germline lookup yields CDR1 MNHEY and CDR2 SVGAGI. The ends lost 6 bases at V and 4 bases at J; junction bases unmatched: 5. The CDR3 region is CASSTTSGSYNEQFF. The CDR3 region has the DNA TGTGCCAGCAGCACTACTAGCGGGAGTTACAATGAGCAGTTCTTC.

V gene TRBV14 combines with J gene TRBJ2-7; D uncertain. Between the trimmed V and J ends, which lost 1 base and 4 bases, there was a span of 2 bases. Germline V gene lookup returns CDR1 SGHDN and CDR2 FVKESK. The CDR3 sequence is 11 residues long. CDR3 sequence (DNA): TGTGCCAGCAGCCAAGTTTACGAGCAGTACTTC. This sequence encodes CASSQVYEQYF.

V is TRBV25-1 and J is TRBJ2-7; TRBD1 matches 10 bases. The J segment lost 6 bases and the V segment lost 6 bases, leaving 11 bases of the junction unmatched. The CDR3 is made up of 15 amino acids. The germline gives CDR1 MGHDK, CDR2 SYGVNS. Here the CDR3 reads CASRRPGTGASEQYF. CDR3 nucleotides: TGTGCCAGCAGACGTCCCGGGACAGGGGCCAGCGAGCAGTACTTC.